This T cell receptor beta chain emerged from a study of CD8 T cells in Susac syndrome. The overall study: When blood was drawn, patients with Susac syndrome were on intravenous immunoglobulin alone, on corticosteroids, or therapy-naive.

Patients with Susac syndrome met diagnostic criteria that were recently defined for definite or probable disease. The CDR3 is 15 residues long. Germline-derived CDR1 and CDR2 are SGHRS and YFSETQ. Trimming cost V 0 bases and J 2 bases, with 11 bases left between them. RNA amounts of about 0.5 to 1 ug underwent reverse transcription with random hexamers. TCRdb called the immunoSEQ multiplex PCR reads again in MiXCR, with one record for every CDR3 protein. This table has tens of thousands of distinct CDR3 sequences, 93% appearing once. The clonotype was recovered from a human donor with Susac syndrome. Sequencing was done on a sample of CD4+ T cells from PBMCs. The V gene is TRBV5-1, the J gene TRBJ1-2, with D hard to call. The CDR3 loop reads CASSLAGRMNYGYTF. The CDR3 region has the DNA TGCGCCAGCAGCTTGGCCGGACGGATGAACTATGGCTACACCTTC.